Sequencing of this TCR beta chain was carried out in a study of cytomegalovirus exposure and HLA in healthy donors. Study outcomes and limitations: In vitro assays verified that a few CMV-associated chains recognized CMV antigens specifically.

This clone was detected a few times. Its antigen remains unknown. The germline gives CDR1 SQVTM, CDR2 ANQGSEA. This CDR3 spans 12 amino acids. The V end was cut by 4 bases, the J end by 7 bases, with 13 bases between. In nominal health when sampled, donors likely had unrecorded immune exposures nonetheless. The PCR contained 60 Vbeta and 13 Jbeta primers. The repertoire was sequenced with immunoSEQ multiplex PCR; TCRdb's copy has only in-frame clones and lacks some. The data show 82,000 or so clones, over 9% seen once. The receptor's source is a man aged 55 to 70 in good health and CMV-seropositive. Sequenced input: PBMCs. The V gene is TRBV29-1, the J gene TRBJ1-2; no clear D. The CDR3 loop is CSVGEQEVGYTF. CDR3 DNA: TGCAGCGTTGGGGAGCAGGAGGTTGGCTACACCTTC.